Listed below are T cell receptor beta chains from one sample, sequenced in a study of blood T cell repertoires in COVID-19. Produced via immunoSEQ multiplex PCR; TCRdb's table is partial and in-frame only. The sample lists under 100,000 clones; approximately 88% were seen once. The material sequenced was peripheral blood. The source is a woman aged 70-85 years with acute or convalescent COVID-19. Each CDR3 is given with its conserved first and last residue.

v_gene: TRBV6-5; j_gene: TRBJ2-2; CDR3aa: CASRVAGAGELFF
v_gene: TRBV4-1; j_gene: TRBJ2-2; CDR3aa: CASSQSDGGRNTGELFF
v_gene: TRBV4-1; j_gene: TRBJ1-4; CDR3aa: CASSRTGGNEKLFF
v_gene: TRBV6-5; j_gene: TRBJ1-3; CDR3aa: CASVETGSGNTIYF
v_gene: TRBV5-1; j_gene: TRBJ1-1; CDR3aa: CASSFIGETTEAFF
v_gene: TRBV7-6; j_gene: TRBJ2-1; CDR3aa: CASSQTTGSSNEQFF
v_gene: TRBV2; j_gene: TRBJ2-1; CDR3aa: CASSPLAGEVNEQFF
v_gene: TRBV6-6; j_gene: TRBJ1-1; CDR3aa: CASSYSTGMKTEAFF
v_gene: TRBV29-1; j_gene: TRBJ2-2; CDR3aa: CSVRQGGTGELFF
v_gene: TRBV6-2/TRBV6-3; j_gene: TRBJ1-2; CDR3aa: CASSPQGPGYTF
v_gene: TRBV10-3; j_gene: TRBJ2-1; CDR3aa: CAISESSGGASEQFF
v_gene: TRBV5-1; j_gene: TRBJ1-1; CDR3aa: CASRKELNTEAFF
v_gene: TRBV28; j_gene: TRBJ1-4; CDR3aa: CASSRDRAMEKLFF
v_gene: TRBV27; j_gene: TRBJ2-7; CDR3aa: CASSSRLAGALYEQYF
v_gene: TRBV19; j_gene: TRBJ2-7; CDR3aa: CASSMGGASYEQYF
v_gene: TRBV19; j_gene: TRBJ2-6; CDR3aa: CASSIYSFSGANVLTF
v_gene: TRBV5-1; j_gene: TRBJ2-1; CDR3aa: CASSLVAGNNEQFF
v_gene: TRBV9; j_gene: TRBJ1-4; CDR3aa: CASSSRDRGKTNEKLFF
v_gene: TRBV2; j_gene: TRBJ1-2; CDR3aa: CASSEWQGPYGYTF
v_gene: TRBV28; j_gene: TRBJ1-2; CDR3aa: CASSPRTVPIYGYTF
v_gene: TRBV11-2; j_gene: TRBJ1-2; CDR3aa: CASSLVGTSRYGYTF
v_gene: TRBV19; j_gene: TRBJ2-2; CDR3aa: CASSLLSPGAGELFF
v_gene: TRBV6-5; j_gene: TRBJ1-4; CDR3aa: CASSFGTANEKLFF
v_gene: TRBV15; j_gene: TRBJ2-4; CDR3aa: CATSRERAGPGETKNIQYF
v_gene: TRBV3-1/TRBV3-2; j_gene: TRBJ2-2; CDR3aa: CASSPRGKNTGELFF
v_gene: TRBV29-1; j_gene: TRBJ1-1; CDR3aa: CSVGQYTEAFF
v_gene: TRBV5-8; j_gene: TRBJ2-7; CDR3aa: CASSNHEDEQYF
v_gene: TRBV3-1/TRBV3-2; j_gene: TRBJ2-2; CDR3aa: CASSQRAGIGGGLDTGELFF
v_gene: TRBV2; j_gene: TRBJ1-2; CDR3aa: CASSGSAGIYGYTF
v_gene: TRBV10-1; j_gene: TRBJ2-2; CDR3aa: CASSEGREVTGELFF
v_gene: TRBV3-1/TRBV3-2; j_gene: TRBJ2-3; CDR3aa: CASSLLAGGTDTQYF
v_gene: TRBV7-9; j_gene: TRBJ1-5; CDR3aa: CASSLSNSNQPQHF
v_gene: TRBV12-3/TRBV12-4; j_gene: TRBJ2-1; CDR3aa: CASSQTGEQFF
v_gene: TRBV5-1; j_gene: TRBJ2-1; CDR3aa: CASSLTSGRANEQFF
v_gene: TRBV6-4; j_gene: TRBJ2-5; CDR3aa: CASSGEEGETQYF
v_gene: TRBV14; j_gene: TRBJ1-4; CDR3aa: CASSQDQSRAGANEKLFF
v_gene: TRBV27; j_gene: TRBJ2-1; CDR3aa: CASSLFRGPSNEQFF
v_gene: TRBV12-3/TRBV12-4; j_gene: TRBJ1-4; CDR3aa: CASRVLGEKLFF
v_gene: TRBV5-1; j_gene: TRBJ2-1; CDR3aa: CASSPGQRAYNEQFF
v_gene: TRBV6-1; j_gene: TRBJ2-1; CDR3aa: CASSGPSSGGNNEQFF
v_gene: TRBV28; j_gene: TRBJ2-1; CDR3aa: CASSRSSGGPAGEQFF
v_gene: TRBV5-1; j_gene: TRBJ1-6; CDR3aa: CASSLGTTLLDSPLHF
v_gene: TRBV3-1/TRBV3-2; j_gene: TRBJ2-7; CDR3aa: CASSQRGGGEQYF
v_gene: TRBV4-2; j_gene: TRBJ2-3; CDR3aa: CASSQGSSGINRTDTQYF
v_gene: TRBV6-2/TRBV6-3; j_gene: TRBJ1-2; CDR3aa: CASSYSMGQGDPYGYTF
v_gene: TRBV27; j_gene: TRBJ2-2; CDR3aa: CASSFHRGGPGELFF
v_gene: TRBV6-5; j_gene: TRBJ1-2; CDR3aa: CASGGTGEYQGYTF
v_gene: TRBV4-1; j_gene: TRBJ1-5; CDR3aa: CASSPWDRVGQPQHF
v_gene: TRBV5-1; j_gene: TRBJ2-3; CDR3aa: CASSLTTLGDTDTQYF
v_gene: TRBV5-6; j_gene: TRBJ1-1; CDR3aa: CASSLQGQIEAFF
v_gene: TRBV29-1; j_gene: TRBJ2-2; CDR3aa: CSVTDWANTGELFF
v_gene: TRBV25-1; j_gene: TRBJ1-1; CDR3aa: CASSENRQVAAFF
v_gene: TRBV7-9; j_gene: TRBJ2-7; CDR3aa: CASSLSFQQWGRDEQYF
v_gene: TRBV6-5; j_gene: TRBJ2-3; CDR3aa: CASSIAGGSTDTQYF
v_gene: TRBV7-9; j_gene: TRBJ1-4; CDR3aa: CASSLGQTTNEKLFF